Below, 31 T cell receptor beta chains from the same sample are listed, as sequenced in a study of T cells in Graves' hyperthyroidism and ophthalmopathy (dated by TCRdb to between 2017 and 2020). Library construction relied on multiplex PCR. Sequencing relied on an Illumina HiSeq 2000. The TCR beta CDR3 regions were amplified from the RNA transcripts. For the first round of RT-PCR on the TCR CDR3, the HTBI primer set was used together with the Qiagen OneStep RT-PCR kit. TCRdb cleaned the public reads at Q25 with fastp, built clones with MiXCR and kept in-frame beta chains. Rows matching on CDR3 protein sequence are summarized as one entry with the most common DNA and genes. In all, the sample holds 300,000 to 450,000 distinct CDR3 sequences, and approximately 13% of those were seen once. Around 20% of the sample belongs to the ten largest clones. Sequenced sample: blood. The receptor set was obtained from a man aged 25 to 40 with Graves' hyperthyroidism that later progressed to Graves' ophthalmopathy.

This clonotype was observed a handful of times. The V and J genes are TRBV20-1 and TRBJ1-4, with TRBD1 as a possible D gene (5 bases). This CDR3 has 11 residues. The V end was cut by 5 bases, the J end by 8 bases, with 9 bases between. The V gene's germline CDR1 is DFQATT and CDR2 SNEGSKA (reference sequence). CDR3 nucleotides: TGCAGTGCTGCGGGACTCGAAAAACTGTTTTTT. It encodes CSAAGLEKLFF.

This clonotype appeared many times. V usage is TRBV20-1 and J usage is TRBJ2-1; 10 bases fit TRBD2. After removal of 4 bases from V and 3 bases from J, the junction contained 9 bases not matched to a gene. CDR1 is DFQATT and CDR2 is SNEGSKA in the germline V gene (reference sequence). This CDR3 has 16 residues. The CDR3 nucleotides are TGCAGTGCTAAGCGGGGGGGCCTTATTAACTACAATGAGCAGTTCTTC. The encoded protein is CSAKRGGLINYNEQFF.

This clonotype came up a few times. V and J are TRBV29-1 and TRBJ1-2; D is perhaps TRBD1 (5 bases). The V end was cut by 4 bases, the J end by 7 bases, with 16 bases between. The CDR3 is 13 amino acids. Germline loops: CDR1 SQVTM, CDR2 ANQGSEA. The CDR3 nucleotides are TGCAGCGTTGTACCCCCAGGGATTTTTGGCTACACCTTC. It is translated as CSVVPPGIFGYTF.

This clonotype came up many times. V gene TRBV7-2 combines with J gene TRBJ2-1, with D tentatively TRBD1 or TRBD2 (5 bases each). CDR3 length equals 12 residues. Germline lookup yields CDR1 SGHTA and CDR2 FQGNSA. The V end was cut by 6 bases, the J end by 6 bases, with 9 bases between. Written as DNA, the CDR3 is TGTGCCAGCAGTTGGGGGATCAATGAGCAGTTCTTC. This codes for CASSWGINEQFF.

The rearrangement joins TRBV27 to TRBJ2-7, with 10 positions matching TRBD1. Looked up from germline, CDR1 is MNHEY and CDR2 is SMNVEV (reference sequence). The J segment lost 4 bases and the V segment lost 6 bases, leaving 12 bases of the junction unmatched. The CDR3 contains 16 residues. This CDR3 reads CASSSRGQGVDYEQYF. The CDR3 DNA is TGTGCCAGCAGCTCAAGAGGACAGGGGGTTGATTACGAGCAGTACTTC.

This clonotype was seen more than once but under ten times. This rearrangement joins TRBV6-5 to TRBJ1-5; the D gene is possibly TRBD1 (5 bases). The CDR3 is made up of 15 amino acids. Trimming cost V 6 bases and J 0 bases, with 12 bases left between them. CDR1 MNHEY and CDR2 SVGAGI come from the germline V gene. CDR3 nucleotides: TGTGCCAGCAGCCCCGGACAATTTAGCAATCAGCCCCAGCATTTT. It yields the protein CASSPGQFSNQPQHF.

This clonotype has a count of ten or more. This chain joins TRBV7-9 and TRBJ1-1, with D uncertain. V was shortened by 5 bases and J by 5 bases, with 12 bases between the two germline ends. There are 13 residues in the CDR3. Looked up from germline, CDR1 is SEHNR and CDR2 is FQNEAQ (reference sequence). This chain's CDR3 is CASSQWQITEAFF. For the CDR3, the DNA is TGTGCCAGCAGCCAGTGGCAGATTACTGAAGCTTTCTTT.

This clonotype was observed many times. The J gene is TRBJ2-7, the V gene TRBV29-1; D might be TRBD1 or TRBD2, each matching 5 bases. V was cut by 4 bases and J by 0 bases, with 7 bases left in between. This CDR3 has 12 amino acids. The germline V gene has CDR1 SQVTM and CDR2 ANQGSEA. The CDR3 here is CSVGGVSYEQYF. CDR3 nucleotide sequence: TGCAGCGTTGGAGGGGTCTCCTACGAGCAGTACTTC.

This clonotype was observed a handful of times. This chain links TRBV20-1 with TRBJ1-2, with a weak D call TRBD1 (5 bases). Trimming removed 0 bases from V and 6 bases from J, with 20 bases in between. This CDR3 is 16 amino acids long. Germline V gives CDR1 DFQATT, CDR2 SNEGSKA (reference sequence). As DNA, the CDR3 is TGCAGTGCTAGAGATCCGGCTTTAGGGGATGCGGATGGCTACACCTTC. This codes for CSARDPALGDADGYTF.

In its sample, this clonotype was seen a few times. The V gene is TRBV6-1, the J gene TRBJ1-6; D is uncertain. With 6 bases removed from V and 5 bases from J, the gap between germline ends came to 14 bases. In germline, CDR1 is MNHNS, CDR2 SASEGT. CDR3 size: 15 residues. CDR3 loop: CASRVRRGNNSPLHF. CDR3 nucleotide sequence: TGTGCCAGCAGGGTCAGACGAGGAAATAATTCACCCCTCCACTTT.

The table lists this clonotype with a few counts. The CDR3 spells CASSLPAGTTTYNEQFF. CDR3 bases: TGTGCCAGCAGCTTACCCGCCGGGACAACCACCTACAATGAGCAGTTCTTC. The chain couples TRBV5-5 to TRBJ2-1; TRBD1 might be the D (6 bases). The germline V gene has CDR1 SGHKS and CDR2 YYEKEE (reference sequence). V lost 2 bases and J lost 2, with 17 bases in between. The CDR3 loop spans 17 amino acids. Using reference TRBV5-5 and TRBJ2-1 for the parts outside the CDR3, the full variable domain is DAGVTQSPTHLIKTRGQQVTLRCSPISGHKSVSWYQQVLGQGPQFIFQYYEKEERGRGNFPDRFSARQFPNYSSELNVNALLLGDSALYLCASSLPAGTTTYNEQFFGPGTRLTVL.

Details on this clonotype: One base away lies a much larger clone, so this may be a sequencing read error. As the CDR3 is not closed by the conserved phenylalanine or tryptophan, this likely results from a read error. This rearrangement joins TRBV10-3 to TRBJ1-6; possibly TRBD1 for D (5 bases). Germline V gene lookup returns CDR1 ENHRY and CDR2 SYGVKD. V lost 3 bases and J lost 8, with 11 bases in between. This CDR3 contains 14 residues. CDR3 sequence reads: CAISDGTRDSPLHL. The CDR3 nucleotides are TGTGCCATCAGTGACGGGACTAGGGATTCACCCCTCCACCTT.

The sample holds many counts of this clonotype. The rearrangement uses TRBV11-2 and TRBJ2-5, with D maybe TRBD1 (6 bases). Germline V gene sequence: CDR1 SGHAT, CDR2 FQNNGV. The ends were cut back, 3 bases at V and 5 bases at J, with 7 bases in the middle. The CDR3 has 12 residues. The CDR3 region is CASSFTGETQYF. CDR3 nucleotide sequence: TGTGCCAGCAGCTTTACAGGGGAGACCCAGTACTTC.

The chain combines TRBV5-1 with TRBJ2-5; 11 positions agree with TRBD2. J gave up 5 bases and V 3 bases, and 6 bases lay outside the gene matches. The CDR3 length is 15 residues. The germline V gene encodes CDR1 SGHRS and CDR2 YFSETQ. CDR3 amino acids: CASSSVTSGGETQYF. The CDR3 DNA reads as TGCGCCAGCAGCTCAGTAACTAGCGGGGGCGAGACCCAGTACTTC.

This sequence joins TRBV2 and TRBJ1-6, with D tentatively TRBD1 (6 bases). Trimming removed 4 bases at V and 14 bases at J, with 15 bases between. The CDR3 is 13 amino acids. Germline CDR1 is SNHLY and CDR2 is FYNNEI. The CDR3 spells CASSVQQGWTLHF. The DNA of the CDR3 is TGTGCCAGCAGTGTTCAACAGGGTTGGACCCTCCACTTT.

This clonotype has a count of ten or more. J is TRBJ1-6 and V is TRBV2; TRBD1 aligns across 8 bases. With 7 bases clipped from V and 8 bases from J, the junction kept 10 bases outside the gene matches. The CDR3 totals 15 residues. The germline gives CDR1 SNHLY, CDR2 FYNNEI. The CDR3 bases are TGTGCCAGCACCCAACAGGGGGTCCCACATTCACCCCTCCACTTT. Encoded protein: CASTQQGVPHSPLHF.

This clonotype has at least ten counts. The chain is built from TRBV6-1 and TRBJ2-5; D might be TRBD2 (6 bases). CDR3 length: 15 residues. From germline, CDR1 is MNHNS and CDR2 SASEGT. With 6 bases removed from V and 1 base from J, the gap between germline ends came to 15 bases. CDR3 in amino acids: CASSAGLGGQETQYF. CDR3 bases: TGTGCCAGCAGCGCCGGACTGGGAGGCCAAGAGACCCAGTACTTC.

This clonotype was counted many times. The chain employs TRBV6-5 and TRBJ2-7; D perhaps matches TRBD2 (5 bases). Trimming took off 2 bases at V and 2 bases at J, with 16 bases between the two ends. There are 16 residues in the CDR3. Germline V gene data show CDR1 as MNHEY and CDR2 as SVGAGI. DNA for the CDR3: TGTGCCAGCAGTTACCCATCTTGGGAGTGGGCCTACGAGCAGTACTTC. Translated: CASSYPSWEWAYEQYF.

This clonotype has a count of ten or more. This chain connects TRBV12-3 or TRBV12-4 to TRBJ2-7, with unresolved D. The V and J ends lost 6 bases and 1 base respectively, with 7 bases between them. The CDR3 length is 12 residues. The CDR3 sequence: CASRLGSYEQYF. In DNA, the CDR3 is TGTGCCAGCAGGCTTGGGTCCTACGAGCAGTACTTC.

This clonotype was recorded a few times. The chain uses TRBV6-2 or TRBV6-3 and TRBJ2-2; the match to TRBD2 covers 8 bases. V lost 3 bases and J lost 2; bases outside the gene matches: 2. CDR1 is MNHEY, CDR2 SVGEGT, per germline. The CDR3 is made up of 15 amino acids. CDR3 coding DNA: TGTGCCAGCAGTTATAGCGGGGATAACACCGGGGAGCTGTTTTTT. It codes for CASSYSGDNTGELFF.

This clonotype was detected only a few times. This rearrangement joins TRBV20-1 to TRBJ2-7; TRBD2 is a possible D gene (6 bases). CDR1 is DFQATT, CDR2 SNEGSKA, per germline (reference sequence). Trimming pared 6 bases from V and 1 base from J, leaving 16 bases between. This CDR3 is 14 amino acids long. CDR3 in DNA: TGCAGTGCCCTGCCGGGACTTTTATCCTACGAGCAGTACTTC. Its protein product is CSALPGLLSYEQYF.

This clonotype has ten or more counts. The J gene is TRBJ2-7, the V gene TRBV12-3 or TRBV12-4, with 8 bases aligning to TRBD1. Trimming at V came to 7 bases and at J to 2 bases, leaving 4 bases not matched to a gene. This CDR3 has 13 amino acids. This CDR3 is CASTPDRAYEQYF. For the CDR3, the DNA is TGTGCCAGCACCCCGGACAGGGCCTACGAGCAGTACTTC.

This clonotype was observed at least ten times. The CDR3 region has the DNA TGTGCCAGCAGCTCCCGGACCAGGCGACGAGGCAATGAGCAGTTCTTC. Its translation is CASSSRTRRRGNEQFF. The V call is TRBV7-4, the J call TRBJ2-1; D gene uncertain. The CDR3 consists of 16 residues. CDR1 is SGHVT and CDR2 is SQSDAQ in the germline V gene. V gave up 4 bases and J gave up 6 bases, with 19 bases separating them.

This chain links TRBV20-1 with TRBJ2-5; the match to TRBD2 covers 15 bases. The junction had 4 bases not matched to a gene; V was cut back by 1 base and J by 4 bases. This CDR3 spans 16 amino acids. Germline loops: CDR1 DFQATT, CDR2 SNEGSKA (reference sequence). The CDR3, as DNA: TGCAGTGCTAGAGGGACTAGCGGGGGGGCCGGAGAGACCCAGTACTTC. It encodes CSARGTSGGAGETQYF.

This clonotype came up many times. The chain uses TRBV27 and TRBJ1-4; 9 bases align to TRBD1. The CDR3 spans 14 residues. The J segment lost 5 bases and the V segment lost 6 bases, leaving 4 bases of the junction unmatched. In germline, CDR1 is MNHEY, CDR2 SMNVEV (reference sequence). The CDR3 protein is CASRLQGANEKLFF. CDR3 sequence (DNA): TGTGCCAGCAGGCTACAGGGGGCGAATGAAAAACTGTTTTTT.

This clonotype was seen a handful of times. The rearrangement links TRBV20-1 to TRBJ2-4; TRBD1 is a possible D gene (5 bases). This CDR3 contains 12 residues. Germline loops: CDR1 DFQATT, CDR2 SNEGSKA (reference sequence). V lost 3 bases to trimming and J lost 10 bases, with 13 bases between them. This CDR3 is CSASETVRIQYF. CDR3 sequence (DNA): TGCAGTGCTAGTGAGACAGTCCGTATTCAGTACTTC.

The CDR3 region has the DNA TGCAGTGCTAGACTAGGCGAGACCCAGTACTTC. This codes for CSARLGETQYF. V gene TRBV20-1 combines with J gene TRBJ2-5; D is undetermined. Per germline, CDR1 DFQATT and CDR2 SNEGSKA (reference sequence). V was cut by 2 bases and J by 5 bases, with 6 bases left in between. The CDR3 is 11 amino acids.

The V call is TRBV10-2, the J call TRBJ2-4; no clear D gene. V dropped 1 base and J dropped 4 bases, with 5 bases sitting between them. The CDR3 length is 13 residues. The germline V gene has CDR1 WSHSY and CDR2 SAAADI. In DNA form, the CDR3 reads TGCGCCAGCAGTGAGTTTGCGAAAAACATTCAGTACTTC. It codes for CASSEFAKNIQYF.

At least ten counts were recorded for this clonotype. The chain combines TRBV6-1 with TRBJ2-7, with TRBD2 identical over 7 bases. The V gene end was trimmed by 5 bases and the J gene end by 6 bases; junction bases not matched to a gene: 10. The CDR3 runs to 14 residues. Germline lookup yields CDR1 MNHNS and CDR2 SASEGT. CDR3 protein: CASSYVGGAGEQYF. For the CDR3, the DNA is TGTGCCAGCAGTTACGTGGGAGGGGCCGGCGAGCAGTACTTC.

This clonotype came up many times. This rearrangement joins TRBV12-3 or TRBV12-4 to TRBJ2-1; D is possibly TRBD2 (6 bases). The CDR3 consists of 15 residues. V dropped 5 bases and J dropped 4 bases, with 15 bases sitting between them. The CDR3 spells CASSGTRGIYNEQFF. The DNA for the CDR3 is TGTGCCAGCAGTGGGACCCGGGGGATATACAATGAGCAGTTCTTC.

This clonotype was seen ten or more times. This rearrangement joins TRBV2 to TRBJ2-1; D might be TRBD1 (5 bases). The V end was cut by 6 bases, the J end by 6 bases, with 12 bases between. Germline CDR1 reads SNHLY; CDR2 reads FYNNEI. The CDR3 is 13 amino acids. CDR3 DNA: TGTGCCAGCAGCCTGAAAAGGGGCAATGAGCAGTTCTTC. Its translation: CASSLKRGNEQFF. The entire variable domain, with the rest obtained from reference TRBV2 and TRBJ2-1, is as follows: EPEVTQTPSHQVTQMGQEVILRCVPISNHLYFYWYRQILGQKVEFLVSFYNNEISEKSEIFDDQFSVERPDGSNFTLKIRSTKLEDSAMYFCASSLKRGNEQFFGPGTRLTVL.